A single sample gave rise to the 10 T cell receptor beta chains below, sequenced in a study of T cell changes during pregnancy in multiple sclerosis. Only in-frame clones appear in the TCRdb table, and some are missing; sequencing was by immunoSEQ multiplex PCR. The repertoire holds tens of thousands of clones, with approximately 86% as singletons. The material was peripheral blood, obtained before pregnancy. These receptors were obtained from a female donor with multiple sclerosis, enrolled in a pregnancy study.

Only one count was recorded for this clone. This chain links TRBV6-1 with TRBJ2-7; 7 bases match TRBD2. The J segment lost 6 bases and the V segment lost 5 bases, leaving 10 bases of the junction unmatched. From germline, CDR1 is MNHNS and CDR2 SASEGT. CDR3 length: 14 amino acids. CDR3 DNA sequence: TGTGCCAGCAGTCAAACTGGGGGGGTACGCGAGCAGTACTTC. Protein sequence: CASSQTGGVREQYF.

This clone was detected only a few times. This CDR3 is CASSYLLTGEQYF. The CDR3 nucleotides read TGTGCCAGCAGTTACTTGCTCACGGGAGAGCAGTACTTC. V usage is TRBV6-5 and J usage is TRBJ2-7, with a possible D match to TRBD2 (5 bases). V lost 1 base and J 7 bases, leaving 11 bases between the germline ends. The germline V gene encodes CDR1 MNHEY and CDR2 SVGAGI. The CDR3 spans 13 residues.

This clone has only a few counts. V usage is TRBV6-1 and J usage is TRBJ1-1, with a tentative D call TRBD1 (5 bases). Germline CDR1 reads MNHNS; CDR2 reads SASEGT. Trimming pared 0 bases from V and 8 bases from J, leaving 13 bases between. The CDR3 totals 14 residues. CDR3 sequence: CASSEALRGSEAFF. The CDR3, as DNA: TGTGCCAGCAGTGAAGCGCTTCGGGGGAGCGAAGCTTTCTTT.

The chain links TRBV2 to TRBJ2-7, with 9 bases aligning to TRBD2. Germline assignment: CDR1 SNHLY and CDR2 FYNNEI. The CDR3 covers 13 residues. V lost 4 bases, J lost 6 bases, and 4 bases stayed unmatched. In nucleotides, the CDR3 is TGTGCCAGCAGTGGCGGGGGGGCCATCGAGCAGTACTTC. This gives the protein CASSGGGAIEQYF.

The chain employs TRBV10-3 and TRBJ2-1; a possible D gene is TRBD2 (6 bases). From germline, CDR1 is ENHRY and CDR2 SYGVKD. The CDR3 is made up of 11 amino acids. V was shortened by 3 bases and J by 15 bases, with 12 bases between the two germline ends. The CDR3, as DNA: TGTGCCATCAGTGAAGCGGGTAGGGCGTTCTTC. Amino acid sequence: CAISEAGRAFF.

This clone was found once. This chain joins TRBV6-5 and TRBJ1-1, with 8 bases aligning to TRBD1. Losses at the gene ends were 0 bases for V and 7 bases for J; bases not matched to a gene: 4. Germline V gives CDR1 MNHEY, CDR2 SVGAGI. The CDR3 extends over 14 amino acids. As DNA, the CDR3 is TGTGCCAGCAGTTACTCCCAGGGGGCTAGTGAAGCTTTCTTT. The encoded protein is CASSYSQGASEAFF.

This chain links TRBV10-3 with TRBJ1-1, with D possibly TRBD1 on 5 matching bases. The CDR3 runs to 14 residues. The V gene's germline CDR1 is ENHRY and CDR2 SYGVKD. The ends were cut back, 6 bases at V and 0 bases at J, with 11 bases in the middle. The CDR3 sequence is CAISPGLMNTEAFF. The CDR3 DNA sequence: TGTGCCATCAGCCCGGGACTCATGAACACTGAAGCTTTCTTT.

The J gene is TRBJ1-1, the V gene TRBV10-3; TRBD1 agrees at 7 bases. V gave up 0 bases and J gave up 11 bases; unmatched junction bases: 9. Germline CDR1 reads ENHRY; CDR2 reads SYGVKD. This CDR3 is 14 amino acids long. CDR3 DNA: TGTGCCATCAGTGAGTCAGGGACAGACTCTGGGGCTTTCTTT. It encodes CAISESGTDSGAFF.

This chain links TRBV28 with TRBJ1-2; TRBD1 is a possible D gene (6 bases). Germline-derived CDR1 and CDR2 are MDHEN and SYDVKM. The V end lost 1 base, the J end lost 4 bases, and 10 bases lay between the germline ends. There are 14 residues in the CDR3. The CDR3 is CASSLSQGVYGYTF. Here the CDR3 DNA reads TGTGCCAGCAGTTTATCACAGGGCGTCTATGGCTACACCTTC.

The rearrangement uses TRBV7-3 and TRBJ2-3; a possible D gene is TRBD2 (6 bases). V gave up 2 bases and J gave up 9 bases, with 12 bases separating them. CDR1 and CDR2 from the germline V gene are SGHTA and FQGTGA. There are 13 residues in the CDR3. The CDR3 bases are TGTGCCAGCAGCTTAGGGGGGACTGGAACGCAGTATTTT. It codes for CASSLGGTGTQYF.